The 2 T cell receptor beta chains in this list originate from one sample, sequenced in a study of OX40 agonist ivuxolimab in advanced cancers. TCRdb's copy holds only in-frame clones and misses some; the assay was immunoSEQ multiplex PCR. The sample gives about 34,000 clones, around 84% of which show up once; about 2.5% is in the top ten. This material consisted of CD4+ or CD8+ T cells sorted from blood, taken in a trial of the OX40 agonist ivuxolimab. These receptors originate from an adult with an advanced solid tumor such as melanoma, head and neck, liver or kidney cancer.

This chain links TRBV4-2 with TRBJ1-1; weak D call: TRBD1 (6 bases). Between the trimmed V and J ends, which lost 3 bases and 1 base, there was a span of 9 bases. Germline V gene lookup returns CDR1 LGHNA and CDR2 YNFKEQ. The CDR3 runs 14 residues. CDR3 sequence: CASSHPQGNTEAFF. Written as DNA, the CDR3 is TGTGCCAGCAGCCACCCACAGGGGAACACTGAAGCTTTCTTT.

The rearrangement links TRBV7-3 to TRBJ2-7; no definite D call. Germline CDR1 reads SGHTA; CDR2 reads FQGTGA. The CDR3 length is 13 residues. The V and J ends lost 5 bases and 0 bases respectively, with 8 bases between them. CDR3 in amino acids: CASSAGTSYEQYF. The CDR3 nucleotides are TGTGCCAGCAGCGCCGGAACCTCCTACGAGCAGTACTTC.